These 17 T cell receptor beta chains were sequenced from one sample in a study of blood T cell repertoires in COVID-19. Clones were sequenced by immunoSEQ multiplex PCR, and TCRdb holds only the in-frame ones, with some missing. Of 85,000 to 90,000 clones listed, roughly 86% are singletons. Material: peripheral blood. Receptors were obtained from a human donor in a cohort sampled during active COVID-19.

The chain is built from TRBV11-2 and TRBJ2-2, with D uncertain. Germline V gene lookup returns CDR1 SGHAT and CDR2 FQNNGV. This CDR3 is built from 11 residues. The V gene lost 1 base and the J gene lost 8 bases, with 2 bases spanning the gap. CDR3 DNA: TGTGCCAGCAGCTTAGCTGGGGAGCTGTTTTTT. Protein sequence: CASSLAGELFF.

J is TRBJ1-6 and V is TRBV6-5; 9 bases map to TRBD1. V lost 0 bases, J lost 10 bases, and 4 bases stayed unmatched. CDR3 length: 15 amino acids. Germline V gene data show CDR1 as MNHEY and CDR2 as SVGAGI. The CDR3 DNA is TGTGCCAGCAGTTACTCGGGGACAGGGAGATCACCCCTCCACTTT. Translating it yields CASSYSGTGRSPLHF.

The chain joins TRBV5-6 to TRBJ1-1; D ambiguous. Deletions cut 0 bases from V and 6 bases from J, with 9 bases between. Germline V CDR1 and CDR2: SGHDT, YYEEEE. This CDR3 contains 13 residues. This chain's CDR3 is CASSLVEKPEAFF. CDR3 in DNA: TGTGCCAGCAGCTTGGTTGAGAAGCCTGAAGCTTTCTTT.

The CDR3 region has the DNA TGTGCCAGCAGTTTAACCATCAGGTACGAGCAGTACTTC. Amino acids: CASSLTIRYEQYF. The genes are TRBV27 and TRBJ2-7; D gene unclear. V was pared by 2 bases and J by 4 bases, with 9 bases between. Germline loops: CDR1 MNHEY, CDR2 SMNVEV (reference sequence). CDR3 length: 13 residues.

This chain connects TRBV5-1 to TRBJ2-4, with TRBD2 identical over 8 bases. J was trimmed by 1 base and V by 0 bases; bases with no gene match: 9. The CDR3 covers 18 residues. Germline V CDR1 and CDR2: SGHRS, YFSETQ. Here the CDR3 DNA reads TGCGCCAGCAGCTTGGAGCCCCGGACGGGGGGGGCCAAAAACATTCAGTACTTC. It yields the protein CASSLEPRTGGAKNIQYF.

The chain is built from TRBV6-1 and TRBJ2-1, with D perhaps TRBD1 (6 bases). The CDR3 is 16 amino acids. CDR1 is MNHNS and CDR2 is SASEGT in the germline V gene. The ends were cut back, 3 bases at V and 4 bases at J, with 16 bases in the middle. The CDR3 coding sequence is TGTGCCAGCAGTGACCCCCCGGGACAAAGTTACAATGAGCAGTTCTTC. Its translation is CASSDPPGQSYNEQFF.

The chain links TRBV27 to TRBJ2-5, with D possibly matching TRBD2 (6 bases). This CDR3 is 15 amino acids long. Trimming removed 5 bases from V and 3 bases from J, with 16 bases in between. Germline CDR1 and CDR2: MNHEY and SMNVEV (reference sequence). This CDR3 is CASSATQRGEETQYF. CDR3 bases: TGTGCCAGCAGTGCGACCCAGCGCGGGGAAGAGACCCAGTACTTC.

The chain is built from TRBV9 and TRBJ1-1, with 7 bases fitting TRBD1. Germline assignment: CDR1 SGDLS and CDR2 YYNGEE. The ends lost 3 bases at V and 1 base at J; junction bases unmatched: 6. The CDR3 sequence is 15 residues long. The CDR3 sequence: CASSEDRTGNTEAFF. The CDR3, as DNA: TGTGCCAGCAGCGAGGATAGGACAGGGAACACTGAAGCTTTCTTT.

This chain joins TRBV9 and TRBJ1-2, with TRBD1 matching over 8 bases. Trimming cost V 6 bases and J 10 bases; bases outside gene matches: 14. CDR3 length: 14 residues. Germline V gene data show CDR1 as SGDLS and CDR2 as YYNGEE. CDR3 amino acids: CASTGGRDLFDYTF. Written as DNA, the CDR3 is TGTGCCAGCACAGGGGGCAGAGATCTGTTTGACTACACCTTC.

The chain uses TRBV4-1 and TRBJ1-2; D not resolved. Germline CDR1 reads MGHRA; CDR2 reads YSYEKL. The length of the CDR3 is 14 residues. Trimming shortened V by 6 bases and J by 4 bases, and 15 bases separated the two germline ends. This CDR3 is CASSPTPIGYGYTF. In DNA, the CDR3 is TGCGCCAGCAGTCCTACTCCGATCGGCTATGGCTACACCTTC.

This chain connects TRBV11-2 to TRBJ1-1; no clear D gene. The CDR3 length is 12 residues. CDR1 and CDR2 (germline): SGHAT, FQNNGV. The ends were cut back, 0 bases at V and 10 bases at J, with 9 bases in the middle. CDR3 in DNA: TGTGCCAGCAGCTTAGAGGCGACAAGAGCTTTCTTT. Translation: CASSLEATRAFF.

The chain employs TRBV20-1 and TRBJ2-7; 7 bases fit TRBD1. V lost 4 bases, J lost 1 base, and 7 bases stayed unmatched. CDR3 size: 14 residues. Germline V gene lookup returns CDR1 DFQATT and CDR2 SNEGSKA (reference sequence). CDR3 residues: CSATEDRTSYEQYF. CDR3 in DNA: TGCAGTGCTACTGAGGACAGGACGTCCTACGAGCAGTACTTC.

J is TRBJ1-2 and V is TRBV7-8, with TRBD1 as a possible D gene (6 bases). This CDR3 is built from 15 residues. Looked up from germline, CDR1 is SGHVS and CDR2 is FQNEAQ. Trimming left V 1 base short and J 5 bases short, with 14 bases between. CDR3 bases: TGTGCCAGCAGCTTAGTTCTCAGGGGAGGGTATGGCTACACCTTC. This sequence encodes CASSLVLRGGYGYTF.

The rearrangement uses TRBV10-3 and TRBJ2-7; possible D gene TRBD1, 5 bases. V lost 4 bases to trimming and J lost 4 bases, with 17 bases between them. Germline V gene lookup returns CDR1 ENHRY and CDR2 SYGVKD. CDR3 length: 15 amino acids. The CDR3 loop is CAISVTVSGIYEQYF. The CDR3 DNA sequence: TGTGCCATCAGTGTTACCGTGTCAGGGATTTACGAGCAGTACTTC.

In regard to this clone: This CDR3 is also generated by other DNA sequences in the sample. The rearrangement joins TRBV28 to TRBJ1-4, with 7 bases identical to TRBD1. Germline loops: CDR1 MDHEN, CDR2 SYDVKM. Trimming cost V 4 bases and J 8 bases; bases outside gene matches: 13. This CDR3 is 16 amino acids long. CDR3 in amino acids: CASSYPGTARREKLFF. CDR3 DNA: TGTGCCAGCAGTTATCCCGGGACAGCCCGCCGGGAAAAACTGTTTTTT.

V usage is TRBV5-1 and J usage is TRBJ2-4; D gene uncertain. The CDR3 spans 17 residues. Trimming stripped 2 bases from V and 2 bases from J, with 17 bases between. Looked up from germline, CDR1 is SGHRS and CDR2 is YFSETQ. The CDR3 reads CASSFSPLNITKNIQYF. The CDR3 DNA sequence: TGCGCCAGCAGCTTTTCACCACTCAATATAACCAAAAACATTCAGTACTTC.

This chain connects TRBV5-1 to TRBJ2-3; TRBD2 matches at 11 bases. After removal of 4 bases from V and 4 bases from J, the junction contained 5 bases not matched to a gene. This CDR3 has 15 residues. CDR1 is SGHRS and CDR2 is YFSETQ in the germline V gene. CDR3 loop: CASSTSGSFADTQYF. As DNA, the CDR3 is TGCGCCAGCAGCACTAGCGGGAGTTTCGCAGATACGCAGTATTTT.